This TCR beta chain derives from a study of blood T cell repertoires in COVID-19. Across the study: Some COVID-19 samples were acute and others convalescent; all came from the United States, Italy and Spain.

Original analysis: Reference gene primer amplification in the assay estimated nucleated cell counts. Data came from immunoSEQ multiplex PCR; TCRdb stores just in-frame clones and leaves some out. Clone size and V and J calls were adopted from that table, with D and trimming inferred from the DNA. The sample shows about 83,000 clones, more than 85% of them seen only once. V shed 5 bases, J shed 3 bases, and the junction held 16 bases outside the gene matches. CDR3 size: 18 residues. Germline CDR1 reads MNHEY; CDR2 reads SMNVEV (reference sequence). The chain links TRBV27 to TRBJ1-5; 7 positions match TRBD1. The source is a man at least 80 years old with active or convalescent COVID-19. The specimen was peripheral blood. Here the CDR3 reads CASSRNRGRVRDNQPQHF. CDR3 DNA sequence: TGTGCCAGCAGTCGCAACAGGGGAAGGGTTCGGGACAATCAGCCCCAGCATTTT.